The rows below give T cell receptor beta chains drawn from one sample of a study of early T cells in non-severe SARS-CoV-2 infection. MiXCR, run by TCRdb on the 5' RACE reads, gives a single entry per CDR3 protein. The sample holds tens of thousands of distinct CDR3 sequences; 8% to 10% are singletons and the top ten take more than 10%. Material: whole blood. The receptors originated from an adult who was a healthcare worker with PCR-confirmed SARS-CoV-2 infection or an uninfected control (not recorded which). Each CDR3 is given with its conserved first and last residue. Each record gives: D gene, clone size, J gene, V gene, CDR3 DNA, CDR3 protein. D genes are given only for firm matches. Only part of the rows carry a size: once, few, many, or a class if the clone is expanded.

.	many	TRBJ2-3	TRBV7-3	TGTGCCAGCAGCTTATTGGATAGCACAGATACGCAGTATTTT	CASSLLDSTDTQYF
.	many	TRBJ2-2	TRBV19	TGTGCCAGTAGTATAGATCTATCCAGGGGAGGGACCGGGGAGCTGTTTTTT	CASSIDLSRGGTGELFF
.	many	TRBJ2-2	TRBV2	TGTGCCAGCAGTCAGGTGCCCACCGGGGAGCTGTTTTTT	CASSQVPTGELFF
TRBD1	.	TRBJ1-4	TRBV29-1	TGCAGCGTTCAGGGGGTTGCAGGTGAAAAACTGTTTTTT	CSVQGVAGEKLFF
.	.	TRBJ1-1	TRBV25-1	TGTGCCAGCAGTGGAGGACGGCACACTGAAGCTTTCTTT	CASSGGRHTEAFF
.	few	TRBJ2-7	TRBV21-1	TGTGCCAGCAGCAAGATTGGCGCGGGTGCGGGACAGGGCCCCTCCGAGCAGTACTTC	CASSKIGAGAGQGPSEQYF
TRBD2	.	TRBJ2-1	TRBV2	TGTGCCAGCAGGGCGGGGGGGCCATTCAATGAGCAGTTCTTC	CASRAGGPFNEQFF
.	many	TRBJ2-5	TRBV7-3	TGTGCCAGCAGCTTACAGGGGGGTTTAGAGACCCAGTACTTC	CASSLQGGLETQYF
TRBD1	many	TRBJ2-7	TRBV7-9	TGTGCCAGCAGCCTCGACAGGGGATTGGGGGAGCAGTACTTC	CASSLDRGLGEQYF
TRBD1	.	TRBJ1-4	TRBV30	TGTGCCTGGAGCGTAAAGGGGGCAGGGGAAAAACTGTTTTTT	CAWSVKGAGEKLFF
TRBD2	many	TRBJ2-5	TRBV12-3/TRBV12-4	TGTGCCAGCAGTTTCCGGAGCGGGGTGGAGACCCAGTACTTC	CASSFRSGVETQYF
.	.	TRBJ2-5	TRBV5-1	TGCGCCAGCAGCTTGGAGGGGCAGGTGACCCAGTACTTC	CASSLEGQVTQYF
TRBD1	many	TRBJ1-1	TRBV5-1	TGCGCCAGCAGCAGAGCAGGGGGCGGGAGTGAAGCTTTCTTT	CASSRAGGGSEAFF
.	few	TRBJ2-7	TRBV6-5	TGTGCCAGCAGCCGAGGGGGGCGGGGTGAGCAGTACTTC	CASSRGGRGEQYF
.	many	TRBJ1-1	TRBV5-1	TGCGCCAGCAGCTTGGGTGACAGAAATTTGAACACTGAAGCTTTCTTT	CASSLGDRNLNTEAFF
.	.	TRBJ1-1	TRBV2	TGTGCCAGCAGTGAGGCGTGGGGAGACACTGAAGCTTTCTTT	CASSEAWGDTEAFF
.	many	TRBJ1-5	TRBV6-2/TRBV6-3	TGTGCCAGCAGCCCCCGGGGACTAAGGTCGGATCAGCCCCAGCATTTT	CASSPRGLRSDQPQHF
TRBD2	.	TRBJ2-1	TRBV6-1	TGTGCCAGCAGTGAAGTAGCGGGGGCCTACAATGAGCAGTTCTTC	CASSEVAGAYNEQFF
TRBD2	few	TRBJ2-2	TRBV12-3/TRBV12-4	TGTGCCAGCAATCCTCGGGGGGGAGTAAACACCGGGGAGCTGTTTTTT	CASNPRGGVNTGELFF
.	.	TRBJ2-3	TRBV11-2	TGTGCCAGCAGCTTACGAGGGATCACAGATACGCAGTATTTT	CASSLRGITDTQYF
.	once	TRBJ2-1	TRBV28	TGTGCCAGCAGTTTCCGTTCCTACAATGAGCAGTTCTTC	CASSFRSYNEQFF
TRBD2	few	TRBJ2-2	TRBV9	TGTGCCAGCACAAGCGGGGGTTACACCGGGGAGCTGTTTTTT	CASTSGGYTGELFF
.	many	TRBJ1-3	TRBV11-2	TGTGCCAGCAGTTCCGGTTCGGCTGGAAACACCATATATTTT	CASSSGSAGNTIYF
.	many	TRBJ1-6	TRBV7-2	TGTGCCAGCAGCTTTAGCGGAAGCTCCTATAATTCACCCCTCCACTTT	CASSFSGSSYNSPLHF
.	.	TRBJ1-1	TRBV20-1	TGCAGTGCAGAACTCCCAAACACTGAAGCTTTCTTT	CSAELPNTEAFF
TRBD1	.	TRBJ1-4	TRBV20-1	TGCAGTGCTAGCGGAGGGGGACAGGGAAGAGAGGAAAAACTGTTTTTT	CSASGGGQGREEKLFF
.	many	TRBJ1-6	TRBV18	TGTGCCAGCTCACCGGCGCCTCGATCGACAGCTAGGAATTCACCCCTCCACTTT	CASSPAPRSTARNSPLHF
.	.	TRBJ2-6	TRBV7-3	TGTGCCAGCAGCTTTAGCTTCACTGAGGGGGCCAACGTCCTGACTTTC	CASSFSFTEGANVLTF
.	.	TRBJ1-2	TRBV29-1	TGCAGCGTAGGACAGCTAACCAAAATTCCGGGCTACACCTTC	CSVGQLTKIPGYTF
.	many	TRBJ1-1	TRBV6-2/TRBV6-3	TGTGCCAGCAGTTACTCGAGGTGGACTGAAGCTTTCTTT	CASSYSRWTEAFF
.	few	TRBJ2-3	TRBV29-1	TGCAGCGTTGGATGGGCAGATACGCAGTATTTT	CSVGWADTQYF
.	.	TRBJ2-3	TRBV14	TGTGCCAGCAGCACCAATATGGTAGTCGCAGATACGCAGTATTTT	CASSTNMVVADTQYF
.	many	TRBJ2-7	TRBV7-2	TGTGCCAGCAGCGGAACCAGGGGCGGGGACCACGAGCAGTACTTC	CASSGTRGGDHEQYF
.	many	TRBJ2-1	TRBV11-2	TGTGCCAGCAGCTTGGACTCCTCCTACAATGAGCAGTTCTTC	CASSLDSSYNEQFF
.	few	TRBJ2-7	TRBV10-2	TGCGCCAGCAGTGAGGGTGGCGAGCAGTACTTC	CASSEGGEQYF
TRBD1	many	TRBJ1-2	TRBV6-5	TGTGCCAGCATCCTGGACAGGGGCTATGGCTACACCTTC	CASILDRGYGYTF
.	many	TRBJ1-1	TRBV28	TGTGCCAGCAGTTTGGGATCGACGTCCTGGAGGGCAAGGAACACTGAAGCTTTCTTT	CASSLGSTSWRARNTEAFF
.	many	TRBJ2-7	TRBV7-3	TGTGCCAGCAGCTTAGACGGGAGCTCCTACGAGCAGTACTTC	CASSLDGSSYEQYF
.	many	TRBJ1-1	TRBV2	TGTGCCAGCAACTACAGGGTGGTCACTGAAGCTTTCTTT	CASNYRVVTEAFF
.	few	TRBJ1-6	TRBV24-1	TGTGCCACCAGGCCCCGGACGGGGAATTCACCCCTCCACTTT	CATRPRTGNSPLHF
.	many	TRBJ1-4	TRBV6-6	TGTGCCAGCAGCTCCTCCGGGGCCCCAACTAATGAAAAACTGTTTTTT	CASSSSGAPTNEKLFF
.	many	TRBJ1-2	TRBV29-1	TGCAGCGCCGAGAAGACTAACTATGGCTACACCTTC	CSAEKTNYGYTF
.	many	TRBJ2-3	TRBV5-1	TGCGCCAGCAGCGGCTCCTCAGATACGCAGTATTTT	CASSGSSDTQYF
.	few	TRBJ2-5	TRBV7-2	TGTGCCAGCAGCTTAACGGAGTACCTTAAAGAGACCCAGTACTTC	CASSLTEYLKETQYF
.	.	TRBJ1-1	TRBV7-2	TGTGCCAGTGGGATAGGGGTGAACACTGAAGCTTTCTTT	CASGIGVNTEAFF
.	many	TRBJ2-1	TRBV11-2	TGTGCCAGCAGCCCGGGACGGGGCTCCTACAATGAGCAGTTCTTC	CASSPGRGSYNEQFF
.	few	TRBJ2-5	TRBV7-2	TGTGCCAGCAGCCAAGCAGGGATGGAGACCCAGTACTTC	CASSQAGMETQYF
.	many	TRBJ2-7	TRBV10-1	TGCGCCAGCAGTGGACAGTCCGCAAGGCACGAGCAGTACTTC	CASSGQSARHEQYF
TRBD1	few	TRBJ1-5	TRBV12-3/TRBV12-4	TGTGCCAGCAGTTTGTCCAGGGGGAACCAGCCCCAGCATTTT	CASSLSRGNQPQHF
.	few	TRBJ2-7	TRBV7-9	TGTGCCAGCAGCCCGGACAGCTCCTACGAGCAGTACTTC	CASSPDSSYEQYF
TRBD2	many	TRBJ2-7	TRBV28	TGTGCCAGCAGACTAGCGGGCGACTACGAGCAGTACTTC	CASRLAGDYEQYF
.	many	TRBJ2-7	TRBV5-5	TGTGCCAGCAGCTTTCCAGGGGCGGACGAGCAGTACTTC	CASSFPGADEQYF
.	many	TRBJ1-3	TRBV25-1	TGTGCCAGCAGTGAGGAAAGGTCTGGAAACACCATATATTTT	CASSEERSGNTIYF
.	.	TRBJ1-6	TRBV6-5	TGTGCCAGCAGTGGACACAGGGTAGGATCACCCCTCCACTTT	CASSGHRVGSPLHF
TRBD1	many	TRBJ1-2	TRBV7-9	TGTGCCAGCACCAGATCGACAGGGAGGACGAATGGCTACACCTTC	CASTRSTGRTNGYTF
TRBD1	many	TRBJ1-5	TRBV6-1	TGTGCCAGCAGTGGATGGGGACAGCCTTCCAATCAGCCCCAGCATTTT	CASSGWGQPSNQPQHF
.	many	TRBJ1-1	TRBV6-2/TRBV6-3	TGTGCCAGCAGTTACTCGGACATCAACACTGAAGCTTTCTTT	CASSYSDINTEAFF
TRBD1	.	TRBJ2-1	TRBV11-2	TGTGCCAGCAGCCCGGGACAGAACAATGAGCAGTTCTTC	CASSPGQNNEQFF
TRBD1	many	TRBJ2-5	TRBV5-6	TGTGCCAGCAGCAACCCCCAACGACAGGGACGGGAGACCCAGTACTTC	CASSNPQRQGRETQYF
TRBD1	.	TRBJ1-4	TRBV12-3/TRBV12-4	TGTGCCAGCAGCCCCGGACAGGGGAGGGTGGAAAAACTGTTTTTT	CASSPGQGRVEKLFF